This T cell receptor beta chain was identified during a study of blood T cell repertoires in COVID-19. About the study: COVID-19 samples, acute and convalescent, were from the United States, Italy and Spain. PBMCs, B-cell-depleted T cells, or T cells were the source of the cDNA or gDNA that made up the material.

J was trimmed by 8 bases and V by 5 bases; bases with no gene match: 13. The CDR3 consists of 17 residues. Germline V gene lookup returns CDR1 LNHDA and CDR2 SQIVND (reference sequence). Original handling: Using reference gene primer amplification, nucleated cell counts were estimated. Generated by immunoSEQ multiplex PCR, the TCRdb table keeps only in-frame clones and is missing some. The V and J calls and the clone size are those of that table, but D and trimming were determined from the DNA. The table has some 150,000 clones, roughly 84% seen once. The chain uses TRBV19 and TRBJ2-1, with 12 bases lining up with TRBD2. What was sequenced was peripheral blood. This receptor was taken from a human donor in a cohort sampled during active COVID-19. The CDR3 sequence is CASSLRTTSGGIDEQFF. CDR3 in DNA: TGTGCCAGTAGTCTTAGAACAACTAGCGGGGGGATCGATGAGCAGTTCTTC.